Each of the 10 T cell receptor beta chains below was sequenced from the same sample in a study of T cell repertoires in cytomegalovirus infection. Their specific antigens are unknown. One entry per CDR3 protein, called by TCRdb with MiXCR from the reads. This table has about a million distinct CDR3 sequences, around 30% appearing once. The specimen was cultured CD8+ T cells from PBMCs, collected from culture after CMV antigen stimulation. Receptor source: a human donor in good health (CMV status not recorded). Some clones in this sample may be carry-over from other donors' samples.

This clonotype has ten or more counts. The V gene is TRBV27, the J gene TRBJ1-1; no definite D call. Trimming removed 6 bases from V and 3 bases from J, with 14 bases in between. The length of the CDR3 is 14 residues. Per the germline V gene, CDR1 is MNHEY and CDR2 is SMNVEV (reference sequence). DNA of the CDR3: TGTGCCAGCAGCTTAGCGGGAGGGTACACTGAAGCTTTCTTT. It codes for CASSLAGGYTEAFF.

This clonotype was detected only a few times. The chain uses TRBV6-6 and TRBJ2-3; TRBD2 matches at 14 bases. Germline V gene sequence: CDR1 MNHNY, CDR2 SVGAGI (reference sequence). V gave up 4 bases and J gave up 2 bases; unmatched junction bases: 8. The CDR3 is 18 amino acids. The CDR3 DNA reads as TGTGCCAGCAGTTCCCTCGGACTAGCGGGGGGCAACACAGATACGCAGTATTTT. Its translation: CASSSLGLAGGNTDTQYF.

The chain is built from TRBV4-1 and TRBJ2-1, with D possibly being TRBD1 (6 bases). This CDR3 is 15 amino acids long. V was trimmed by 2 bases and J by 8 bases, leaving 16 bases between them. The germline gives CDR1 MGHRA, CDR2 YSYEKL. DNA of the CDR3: TGCGCCAGCAGCCAATACGCTGGGAACAGGGATGAGCAGTTCTTC. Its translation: CASSQYAGNRDEQFF.

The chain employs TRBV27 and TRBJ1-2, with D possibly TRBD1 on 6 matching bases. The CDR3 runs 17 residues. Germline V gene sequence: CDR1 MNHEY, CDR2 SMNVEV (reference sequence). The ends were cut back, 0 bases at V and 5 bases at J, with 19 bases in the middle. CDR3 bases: TGTGCCAGCAGTTTATCGGGGGGCAGGGCATTAGTGTATGGCTACACCTTC. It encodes CASSLSGGRALVYGYTF.

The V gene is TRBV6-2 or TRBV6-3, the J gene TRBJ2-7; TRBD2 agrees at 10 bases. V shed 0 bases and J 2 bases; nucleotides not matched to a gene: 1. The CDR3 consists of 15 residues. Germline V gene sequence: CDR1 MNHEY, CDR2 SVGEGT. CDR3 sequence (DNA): TGTGCCAGCAGTTACTCAGCGGGGGGGCCCTACGAGCAGTACGTC. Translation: CASSYSAGGPYEQYV.

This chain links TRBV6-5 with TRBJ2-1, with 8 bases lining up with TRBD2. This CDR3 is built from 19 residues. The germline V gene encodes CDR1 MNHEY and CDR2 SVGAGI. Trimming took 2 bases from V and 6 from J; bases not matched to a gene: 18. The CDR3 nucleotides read TGTGCCAGCAGTTACGCTAAGTCTTTGCGGGGGGACGGGGGCAATGAGCAGTTCTTC. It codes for CASSYAKSLRGDGGNEQFF.

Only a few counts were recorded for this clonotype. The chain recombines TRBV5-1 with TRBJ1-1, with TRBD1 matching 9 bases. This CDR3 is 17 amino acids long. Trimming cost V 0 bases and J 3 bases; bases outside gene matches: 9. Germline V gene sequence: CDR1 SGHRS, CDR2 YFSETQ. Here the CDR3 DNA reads TGCGCCAGCAGCTTGGCCAGGACAGGGGTGGGTTACACTGAAGCTTTCTTT. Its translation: CASSLARTGVGYTEAFF.

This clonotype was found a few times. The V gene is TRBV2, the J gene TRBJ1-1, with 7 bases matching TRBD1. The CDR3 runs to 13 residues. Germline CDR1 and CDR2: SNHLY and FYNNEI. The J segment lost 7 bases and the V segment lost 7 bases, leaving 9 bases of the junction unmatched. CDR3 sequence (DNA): TGTGCCAGCACATCCGGGACAGAGCTTGAAGCTTTCTTT. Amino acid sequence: CASTSGTELEAFF.

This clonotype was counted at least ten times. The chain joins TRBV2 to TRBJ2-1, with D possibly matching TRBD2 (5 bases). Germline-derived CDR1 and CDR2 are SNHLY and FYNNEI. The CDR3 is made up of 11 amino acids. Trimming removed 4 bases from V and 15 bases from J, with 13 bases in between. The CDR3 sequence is CASSVGASRFF. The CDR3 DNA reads TGTGCCAGCAGTGTGGGAGCCAGCCGGTTCTTC.

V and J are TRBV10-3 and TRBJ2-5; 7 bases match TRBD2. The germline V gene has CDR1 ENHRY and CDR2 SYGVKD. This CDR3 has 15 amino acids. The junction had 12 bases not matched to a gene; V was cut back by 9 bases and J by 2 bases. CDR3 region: CAMGGGTSPQETQYF. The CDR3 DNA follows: TGTGCCATGGGCGGGGGAACCAGCCCACAAGAGACCCAGTACTTC.